A selection of T cell receptor beta chains follows, all from one sample in a study of blood T cell repertoires in COVID-19. Libraries were prepared by immunoSEQ multiplex PCR; TCRdb keeps only in-frame clonotypes and omits some of them. The profile shows more than 75,000 clones, more than 75% of them singletons. Sequenced: peripheral blood. The receptors come from a woman aged 80 or older with active COVID-19. Each CDR3 is given with its conserved first and last residue. The D gene is left open where the match is weak. Some rows mark clone size as missing; the rest say once, few, many or name a class of expanded clone.

TRBJ2-1 TRBD1 NA TRBV18 CASSQQGASEQFF TGTGCCAGCTCACAACAGGGGGCCAGTGAGCAGTTCTTC
TRBJ1-4 NA NA TRBV28 CASSLPGSLEEKLFF TGTGCCAGCAGCCTACCCGGAAGCTTGGAGGAAAAACTGTTTTTT
TRBJ2-4 NA NA TRBV12-3/TRBV12-4 CASSLADIQYF TGTGCCAGCAGTTTAGCCGACATTCAGTACTTC
TRBJ2-3 TRBD2 NA TRBV4-1 CASSQTAGTSGSSTDTQYF TGCGCCAGCAGCCAGACTGCCGGGACTAGCGGGAGTAGCACAGATACGCAGTATTTT
TRBJ2-3 NA once TRBV27 CASSFRGYDTQYF TGTGCCAGCAGTTTCAGGGGATACGATACGCAGTATTTT
TRBJ2-2 NA NA TRBV6-1 CASSVVSGKNTGELFF TGTGCCAGCAGTGTGGTCAGCGGCAAGAACACCGGGGAGCTGTTTTTT
TRBJ2-7 NA NA TRBV7-8 CASSLERGGATSYEQYF TGTGCCAGCAGCTTAGAAAGGGGGGGCGCGACCTCCTACGAGCAGTACTTC
TRBJ1-2 NA NA TRBV4-3 CASSPNPGAGHTF TGCGCCAGCAGCCCCAACCCAGGGGCTGGCCACACCTTC
TRBJ2-7 NA NA TRBV12-3/TRBV12-4 CASTSGRDEQYF TGTGCCAGCACCTCGGGCAGGGACGAGCAGTACTTC
TRBJ2-7 NA NA TRBV4-3 CASSQEARPGDEQYF TGCGCCAGCAGCCAAGAAGCCAGGCCCGGGGACGAGCAGTACTTC
TRBJ1-2 NA NA TRBV12-3/TRBV12-4 CASSSTGNYGYTF TGTGCCAGCAGTTCCACAGGGAACTATGGCTACACCTTC
TRBJ2-7 NA NA TRBV4-3 CASSQVNLPAYEQYF TGCGCCAGCAGCCAAGTTAACTTGCCGGCCTACGAGCAGTACTTC
TRBJ2-5 TRBD1 few TRBV5-4 CASSTDRGRETQYF TGTGCCAGCAGCACAGACAGGGGACGAGAGACCCAGTACTTC
TRBJ2-1 TRBD2 NA TRBV9 CASSPLAGAQSSYNEQFF TGTGCCAGCAGCCCTCTAGCGGGAGCCCAGAGCTCCTACAATGAGCAGTTCTTC
TRBJ2-7 NA many TRBV30 CAWTLTGYEQYF TGTGCCTGGACGCTAACAGGTTACGAGCAGTACTTC
TRBJ2-3 TRBD2 NA TRBV5-6 CASRLGGRGADTQYF TGTGCCAGCAGATTGGGCGGGAGGGGCGCAGATACGCAGTATTTT
TRBJ2-1 NA NA TRBV7-3 CASSPSRQAPYNEQFF TGTGCCAGCAGCCCCTCCCGGCAGGCCCCCTACAATGAGCAGTTCTTC
TRBJ2-7 NA NA TRBV7-2 CASSSAAGKYYEQYF TGTGCCAGCAGCTCGGCGGCTGGCAAGTACTACGAGCAGTACTTC
TRBJ1-1 NA NA TRBV12-3/TRBV12-4 CASRWGRRAFF TGTGCCAGCAGGTGGGGGCGTCGGGCTTTCTTT
TRBJ1-1 TRBD1 NA TRBV28 CASSSPTGVYTEAFF TGTGCCAGCAGTTCCCCGACAGGGGTATACACTGAAGCTTTCTTT
TRBJ2-7 NA NA TRBV2 CASTLEASSYEQYF TGTGCCAGCACCCTAGAGGCGAGCTCCTACGAGCAGTACTTC
TRBJ2-1 TRBD2 NA TRBV4-1 CASSQEVQSGTNIYNEQFF TGCGCCAGCAGCCAAGAGGTACAAAGCGGGACCAATATTTACAATGAGCAGTTCTTC
TRBJ1-4 NA NA TRBV28 CASTGGKEKLFF TGTGCCAGCACGGGGGGCAAAGAAAAACTGTTTTTT
TRBJ1-1 NA few TRBV29-1 CSVAGPMNTEAFF TGCAGCGTAGCGGGACCCATGAACACTGAAGCTTTCTTT
TRBJ2-1 TRBD1 once TRBV5-4 CASSLRQGLGYEQFF TGTGCCAGCAGCTTGCGACAGGGTCTTGGCTATGAGCAGTTCTTC
TRBJ2-7 NA NA TRBV5-1 CASSATPRVDNEQYF TGCGCCAGCAGCGCGACCCCTAGGGTGGACAACGAGCAGTACTTC
TRBJ2-1 NA NA TRBV4-1 CASSQVIEYSYNEQFF TGCGCCAGCAGCCAAGTAATCGAGTACTCCTACAATGAGCAGTTCTTC
TRBJ1-2 NA NA TRBV2 CASKANGNYGYTF TGTGCCAGCAAAGCAAACGGGAACTATGGCTACACCTTC
TRBJ1-6 NA NA TRBV27 CASSVRGSPYNSPLHF TGTGCCAGCAGTGTAAGAGGGTCCCCATATAATTCACCCCTCCACTTT
TRBJ2-2 NA NA TRBV11-3 CASFTGPYRFTGELFF TGTGCCAGCTTTACAGGTCCCTATAGATTCACCGGGGAGCTGTTTTTT
TRBJ2-1 NA NA TRBV9 CASSVGRPVGNEQFF TGTGCCAGCAGCGTGGGCAGGCCCGTGGGCAATGAGCAGTTCTTC
TRBJ2-7 NA NA TRBV29-1 CSVEDERPPYEQYF TGCAGCGTTGAAGACGAGCGCCCCCCCTACGAGCAGTACTTC
TRBJ2-7 NA NA TRBV5-1 CASRDSEGVFEQYF TGCGCCAGCAGAGATAGCGAGGGAGTCTTCGAGCAGTACTTC
TRBJ2-5 TRBD1 NA TRBV6-5 CASTDRPQETQYF TGTGCCAGCACGGACAGGCCACAAGAGACCCAGTACTTC
TRBJ2-3 NA NA TRBV28 CASSFWRLTPDTQYF TGTGCCAGCAGTTTTTGGCGACTCACCCCGGATACGCAGTATTTT
TRBJ2-3 NA NA TRBV7-2 CASSLVRGFSPDTQYF TGTGCCAGCAGCTTAGTGCGCGGGTTTTCTCCAGATACGCAGTATTTT
TRBJ2-7 NA NA TRBV7-6 CASSALIGSYEQYF TGTGCCAGCAGCGCTTTGATCGGCTCCTACGAGCAGTACTTC
TRBJ2-7 NA NA TRBV19 CASSILSGDEQYF TGTGCCAGTAGTATACTATCAGGCGACGAGCAGTACTTC
TRBJ2-7 TRBD1 once TRBV10-3 CASTGWTGGSYEQYF TGTGCCAGCACCGGGTGGACAGGGGGCTCCTACGAGCAGTACTTC
TRBJ1-1 NA NA TRBV28 CAVDRKNTEAFF TGTGCCGTCGACAGGAAGAACACTGAAGCTTTCTTT
TRBJ2-1 TRBD2 NA TRBV6-2/TRBV6-3 CASSPIAGGSYNEQFF TGTGCCAGCAGCCCTATAGCGGGAGGGTCCTACAATGAGCAGTTCTTC
TRBJ2-7 NA NA TRBV5-1 CASSLGGFGLSTYEQYF TGCGCCAGCAGCTTGGGAGGCTTTGGTCTATCCACCTACGAGCAGTACTTC
TRBJ1-6 NA few TRBV18 CASSLGTLQNSPLHF TGTGCCAGCTCACTCGGGACACTCCAAAATTCACCCCTCCACTTT
TRBJ1-4 TRBD1 NA TRBV7-2 CASSLGGQGDEKLFF TGTGCCAGCAGCTTAGGGGGACAGGGGGATGAAAAACTGTTTTTT
TRBJ2-7 TRBD1 NA TRBV18 CASSPGTGNSYEQYF TGTGCCAGCTCACCCGGGACAGGGAATTCGTACGAGCAGTACTTC
TRBJ2-1 TRBD2 NA TRBV19 CASSRGTSGWVVFF TGTGCCAGTAGCCGCGGGACTAGCGGGTGGGTGGTCTTCTTC
TRBJ1-1 TRBD1 NA TRBV19 CASSILRQGPRNTEAFF TGTGCCAGTAGTATACTCAGACAGGGGCCGAGGAACACTGAAGCTTTCTTT
TRBJ1-1 NA once TRBV7-9 CASSFRGNTEAFF TGTGCCAGCAGCTTTAGGGGTAACACTGAAGCTTTCTTT
TRBJ2-1 NA NA TRBV14 CASSTDIFNEQFF TGTGCCAGCAGCACGGACATTTTCAATGAGCAGTTCTTC
TRBJ1-5 NA NA TRBV4-1 CASSRSSRGPSQPQHF TGCGCCAGCAGCCGCTCAAGCAGGGGCCCGAGTCAGCCCCAGCATTTT
TRBJ2-2 NA NA TRBV2 CASRRSYTGELFF TGTGCCAGCCGGCGGTCTTACACCGGGGAGCTGTTTTTT
TRBJ2-2 NA NA TRBV28 CASSLGSATGETGELFF TGTGCCAGCAGTTTAGGTTCGGCAACGGGGGAAACCGGGGAGCTGTTTTTT
TRBJ1-2 TRBD1 few TRBV9 CASRRQGLTDYGYTF TGTGCCAGCCGCAGACAGGGGCTTACTGACTATGGCTACACCTTC
TRBJ2-7 NA NA TRBV28 CASRWNAGSHEQYF TGTGCCAGCAGATGGAATGCAGGTTCGCACGAGCAGTACTTC
TRBJ2-7 NA NA TRBV9 CASSPKVGPGYEQYF TGTGCCAGCAGCCCCAAGGTGGGGCCTGGTTACGAGCAGTACTTC
TRBJ2-2 NA NA TRBV27 CASSSSANTGELFF TGTGCCAGCAGTTCGTCCGCGAACACCGGGGAGCTGTTTTTT
TRBJ1-2 NA NA TRBV3-1/TRBV3-2 CASSQASYGYTF TGTGCCAGCAGCCAAGCCAGCTATGGCTACACCTTC
TRBJ1-1 TRBD1 NA TRBV28 CASRRHRGRTEAFF TGTGCCAGCAGAAGACACAGGGGGCGTACTGAAGCTTTCTTT